This T cell receptor beta chain stems from a study of control samples from healthy donors and cancer patients. The repertoire was sequenced with immunoSEQ multiplex PCR; TCRdb's copy has only in-frame clones and lacks some. This sample has roughly 130,000 clones, with approximately 90% found just once. CDR1 is ENHRY, CDR2 SYGVKD, per germline. The ends were cut back, 10 bases at V and 1 base at J, with 13 bases in the middle. The CDR3 contains 13 residues. The clonotype originates from a man between 18 and 35 years old in good health. The sample consisted of blood. The chain recombines TRBV10-3 with TRBJ1-1, with a weak D call TRBD1 (6 bases). Written as DNA, the CDR3 is TGTGCCACTAAGGCAGGGGAGAACACTGAAGCTTTCTTT. This gives the protein CATKAGENTEAFF.